This TCR beta chain was found in a study of cytomegalovirus exposure and HLA in healthy donors. Regarding the study as a whole: Cytomegalovirus-associated status was assigned to around 160 TCR beta chains. The authors considered a cluster of highly shared sequence variants likely to be a sequencing artifact. Immune exposure was documented only through CMV serostatus.

Germline V gene data show CDR1 as KGHSH and CDR2 as LQKENI. The CDR3 length is 14 residues. V shed 2 bases and J shed 0 bases, with 8 bases lying between them. PCR employed 60 Vbeta and 13 Jbeta primers. Sequencing used immunoSEQ multiplex PCR; TCRdb keeps in-frame clones, though not all of them. This table has about 200,000 clones, roughly 90% appearing once. Comment on this clone: No antigen is known for it.

This receptor was identified in a young woman in good health and CMV-seronegative. Sequencing was performed on PBMCs. The chain combines TRBV18 with TRBJ2-7; D gene uncertain. The CDR3 loop reads CASSPGHSSYEQYF. In DNA, the CDR3 is TGTGCCAGCTCACCAGGGCACAGCTCCTACGAGCAGTACTTC.